The clone carrying this T cell receptor beta chain was seen repeatedly, ten times or more. Germline loops: CDR1 SGHKS, CDR2 YYEKEE (reference sequence). V was shortened by 0 bases and J by 8 bases, with 9 bases between the two germline ends. The CDR3 spans 13 residues. The sample belongs to a study of T cells in Graves' hyperthyroidism and ophthalmopathy. Study details: Peripheral blood was taken when the disease was first diagnosed, before any treatment began.

RNA transcripts were the template for amplifying TCR beta CDR3 regions. When the TCR CDR3 underwent first-round RT-PCR, the HTBI primer set was used. TCRdb used MiXCR to reprocess the multiplex PCR reads, holding one entry per CDR3 protein. The profile shows about 110,000 distinct CDR3 sequences, 15% to 20% of them singletons. The receptor's source is a woman in her forties or fifties with Graves' hyperthyroidism. The sequenced sample was blood. J is TRBJ1-5 and V is TRBV5-5; D unresolved. The CDR3 loop reads CASSLGPLEPQHF. CDR3 nucleotides: TGTGCCAGCAGCTTGGGGCCCCTGGAGCCCCAGCATTTT.